The source of this T cell receptor (beta chain) is a study of Ad26.COV2.S vaccination and SARS-CoV-2 variants. General study points: Reportedly, spike-specific CD8+ and CD4+ T cell responses achieved substantial breadth once vaccination had taken place.

Regarding treatment: approximately 18 received Ad26.COV2.S at low or high dose, single or two shots; a few received placebo; per-sample allocation not given. Collection of samples fell on day 63 after the first vaccine or placebo injection. To note about this clone: Its target is unknown.

The assay was immunoSEQ multiplex PCR, and TCRdb's table has in-frame clones only and misses some. Altogether roughly 400,000 clones are present, 80% to 95% being singletons, with the ten largest covering more than 3.5%. The specimen was peripheral blood, collected in a trial of Ad26.COV2.S vaccine versus placebo. The receptor was isolated from a person aged 18-65 years who received the Ad26.COV2.S COVID-19 vaccine or a placebo.

CDR3 protein: CASSPGLAGGFPYEQYF. The DNA for the CDR3 is TGTGCCAGCAGCCCGGGACTAGCGGGAGGTTTCCCATACGAGCAGTACTTC. This sequence joins TRBV14 and TRBJ2-7; TRBD2 matches at 15 bases. The trim removed 4 bases at V and 4 bases at J, leaving 8 bases unmatched. CDR1 SGHDN and CDR2 FVKESK come from the germline V gene. This CDR3 region has 17 residues.